Sequencing of this T cell receptor beta chain was carried out in a study of T cell repertoires in cytomegalovirus infection (dated by TCRdb to about 2019). With respect to the entire study: The HLA type of each donor mattered for the analysis, because public TCR beta signatures pointed to carriage of CMV infection along with the matching HLA type. Study-wide conclusions, independent of this receptor: Cumulative frequency of public TCR beta family members discriminated carriers of CMV infection plus the relevant HLA type in this cohort and an independent roughly 320-donor cohort. The ex vivo response was dominated by HLA-C-restricted CMV-specific TCR beta clonotypes, which also provided the single most frequent clonotype in two of eight donors.

The germline V gene encodes CDR1 LNHDA and CDR2 SQIVND (reference sequence). A distance of 13 bases separates the germline ends of V and J, which lose 10 bases and 2 bases respectively. Spanning cysteine to phenylalanine, the CDR3 consists of 13 amino acids. The retained sequence is limited to the CDR3, 39 bases, with the frame set at the first base. The sequencer was an Illumina HiSeq 1500. TCRdb ran its own pipeline on the public reads, namely fastp trimming at Q25 and MiXCR clone calling, and kept in-frame beta chains. Here each entry gathers all rows of one CDR3 protein and keeps the most common genes and DNA. The sample has 200,000 to 300,000 distinct CDR3 sequences on record, approximately 13% of them singletons. 1.5% to 2% of the sample goes to the ten largest clones. This clonotype was recorded many times. Its antigen is not yet known. No per-base quality is available; no much larger clone lies one base away.

The sequence joins TRBV19 to TRBJ2-3; a weak D assignment points to TRBD2 (5 bases agree). The receptor's source is a human donor in good health (CMV status not recorded). Some clones in this sample may be carry-over from other donors' samples. Sample: PBMCs. The CDR3 has the sequence CATLGGPTDTQYF. The nucleotide sequence is given as TGTGCCACCCTCGGAGGTCCCACAGATACGCAGTATTTT. When the CDR3 is completed using the reference TRBV19 and TRBJ2-3 genes on either side, the full variable domain is DGGITQSPKYLFRKEGQNVTLSCEQNLNHDAMYWYRQDPGQGLRLIYYSQIVNDFQKGDIAEGYSVSREKKESFPLTVTSAQKNPTAFYLCATLGGPTDTQYFGPGTRLTVL.